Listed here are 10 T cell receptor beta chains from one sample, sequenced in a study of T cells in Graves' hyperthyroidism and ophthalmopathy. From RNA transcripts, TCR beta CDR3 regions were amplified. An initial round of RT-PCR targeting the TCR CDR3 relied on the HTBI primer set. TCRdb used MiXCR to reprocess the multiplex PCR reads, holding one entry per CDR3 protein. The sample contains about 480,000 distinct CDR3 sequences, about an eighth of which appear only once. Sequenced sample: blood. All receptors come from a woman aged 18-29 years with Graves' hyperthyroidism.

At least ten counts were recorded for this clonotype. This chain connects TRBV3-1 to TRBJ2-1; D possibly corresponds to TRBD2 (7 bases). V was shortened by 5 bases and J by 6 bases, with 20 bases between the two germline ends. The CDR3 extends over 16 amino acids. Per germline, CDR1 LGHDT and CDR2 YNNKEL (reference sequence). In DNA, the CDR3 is TGTGCCAGCAGCGCCGGGCGGGGGCCCGGGGGCAATGAGCAGTTCTTC. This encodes CASSAGRGPGGNEQFF.

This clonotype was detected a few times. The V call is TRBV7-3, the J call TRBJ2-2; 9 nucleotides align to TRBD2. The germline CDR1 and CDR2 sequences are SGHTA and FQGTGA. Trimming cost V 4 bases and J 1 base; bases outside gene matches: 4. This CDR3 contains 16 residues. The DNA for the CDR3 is TGTGCCAGCAGCTCGATGACTAGCGGGAACACCGGGGAGCTGTTTTTT. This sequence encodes CASSSMTSGNTGELFF. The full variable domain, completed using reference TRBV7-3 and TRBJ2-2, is GAGVSQTPSNKVTEKGKYVELRCDPISGHTALYWYRQSLGQGPEFLIYFQGTGAADDSGLPNDRFFAVRPEGSVSTLKIQRTERGDSAVYLCASSSMTSGNTGELFFGEGSRLTVL.

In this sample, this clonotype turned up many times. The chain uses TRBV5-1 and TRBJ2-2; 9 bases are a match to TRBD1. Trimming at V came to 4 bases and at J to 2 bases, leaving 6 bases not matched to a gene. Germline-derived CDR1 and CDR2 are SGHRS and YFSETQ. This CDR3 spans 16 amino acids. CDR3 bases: TGCGCCAGCAGCGCTGCGGGACAGGGAAACACCGGGGAGCTGTTTTTT. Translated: CASSAAGQGNTGELFF.

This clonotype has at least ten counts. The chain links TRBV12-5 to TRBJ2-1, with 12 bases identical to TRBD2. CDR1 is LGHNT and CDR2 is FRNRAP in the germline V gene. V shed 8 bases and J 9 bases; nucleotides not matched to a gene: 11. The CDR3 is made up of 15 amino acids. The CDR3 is CASSRTSGNLGEQFF. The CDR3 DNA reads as TGTGCTAGTTCCAGGACTAGCGGGAATCTTGGTGAGCAGTTCTTC.

The CDR3 loop is CSATGTGVTNTEAFF. CDR3 sequence (DNA): TGCAGTGCCACCGGGACAGGAGTTACTAACACTGAAGCTTTCTTT. This sequence joins TRBV20-1 and TRBJ1-1; 8 nucleotides match TRBD1. Trimming removed 6 bases from V and 2 bases from J; junction bases left unmatched: 11. This CDR3 is 15 amino acids long. Germline-derived CDR1 and CDR2 are DFQATT and SNEGSKA (reference sequence).

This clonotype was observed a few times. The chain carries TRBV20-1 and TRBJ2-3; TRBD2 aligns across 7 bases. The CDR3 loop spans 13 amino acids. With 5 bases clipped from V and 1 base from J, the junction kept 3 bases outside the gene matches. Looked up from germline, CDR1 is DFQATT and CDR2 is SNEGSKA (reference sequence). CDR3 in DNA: TGCAGTGCTGGGGGGGTCGGCACAGATACGCAGTATTTT. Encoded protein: CSAGGVGTDTQYF.

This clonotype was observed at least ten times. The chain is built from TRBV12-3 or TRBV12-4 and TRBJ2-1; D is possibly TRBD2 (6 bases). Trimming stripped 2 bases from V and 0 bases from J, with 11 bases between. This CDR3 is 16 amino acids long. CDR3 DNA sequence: TGTGCCAGCAGTTTAAGGTCTAGCGCCTCCTACAATGAGCAGTTCTTC. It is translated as CASSLRSSASYNEQFF.

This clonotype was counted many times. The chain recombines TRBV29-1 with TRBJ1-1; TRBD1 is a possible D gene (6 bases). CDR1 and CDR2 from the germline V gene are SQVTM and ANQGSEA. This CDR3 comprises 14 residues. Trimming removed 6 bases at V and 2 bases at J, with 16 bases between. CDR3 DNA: TGCAGCGTACTGGGGGCCCCCTCAAACACTGAAGCTTTCTTT. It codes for CSVLGAPSNTEAFF.

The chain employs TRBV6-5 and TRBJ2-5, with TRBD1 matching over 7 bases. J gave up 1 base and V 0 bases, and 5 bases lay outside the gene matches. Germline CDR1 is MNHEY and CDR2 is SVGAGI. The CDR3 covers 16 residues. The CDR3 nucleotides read TGTGCCAGCAGTTACTCACCGGGACAGATCCAAGAGACCCAGTACTTC. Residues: CASSYSPGQIQETQYF.

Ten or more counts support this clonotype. The CDR3 reads CAWSTGGRNQPQHF. For the CDR3, the DNA is TGTGCCTGGTCGACGGGAGGACGCAATCAGCCCCAGCATTTT. The chain carries TRBV30 and TRBJ1-5; D gene uncertain. Germline values: CDR1 GTSNPN, CDR2 SVGIG (reference sequence). V lost 5 bases, J lost 2 bases, and 13 bases lay in between. The CDR3 is made up of 14 amino acids. Together with reference TRBV30 and TRBJ1-5, the CDR3 gives the full variable domain: SQTIHQWPATLVQPVGSPLSLECTVEGTSNPNLYWYRQAAGRGLQLLFYSVGIGQISSEVPQNLSASRPQDRQFILSSKKLLLSDSGFYLCAWSTGGRNQPQHFGDGTRLSIL.